A selection of T cell receptor beta chains follows, all from one sample in a study of blood T cell repertoires in COVID-19. Measured with immunoSEQ multiplex PCR; TCRdb has only the in-frame clones, and not every one. Of a few hundred thousand clones listed, approximately 78% are singletons. The sequenced sample consisted of peripheral blood. All receptors come from an elderly woman with COVID-19, enrolled during active disease. The CDR3 runs from the conserved cysteine through the conserved F or W. D genes are given only for firm matches. A row's size may be missing; if present it is once, few, many or a size class.

cdr3_length j_call v_call d_call clone_size cdr3_aa cdr3_nt
14 TRBJ1-2 TRBV3-1/TRBV3-2 TRBD1 . CASSMWTGEAGYTF TGTGCCAGCAGCATGTGGACAGGGGAGGCTGGCTACACCTTC
14 TRBJ1-2 TRBV27 . . CASSSNGRAYGYTF TGTGCCAGCAGTTCAAACGGCAGGGCCTATGGCTACACCTTC
15 TRBJ1-1 TRBV6-5 TRBD1 few CASSYSLDRGTEAFF TGTGCCAGCAGTTACTCGTTGGACAGGGGTACTGAAGCTTTCTTT
15 TRBJ2-1 TRBV5-4 . . CASSPPGGLNNEQFF TGTGCCAGCAGCCCTCCGGGCGGGCTCAACAATGAGCAGTTCTTC
14 TRBJ1-5 TRBV10-3 TRBD1 . CAISLDRGNQPQHF TGTGCCATCAGCCTAGACAGGGGTAATCAGCCCCAGCATTTT
14 TRBJ1-3 TRBV28 TRBD1 . CASSFPGGRNTIYF TGTGCCAGCAGTTTTCCAGGGGGCCGAAACACCATATATTTT
15 TRBJ2-7 TRBV6-5 TRBD1 . CASSYSTGGAYEQYF TGTGCCAGCAGTTACTCGACAGGGGGAGCCTACGAGCAGTACTTC
15 TRBJ2-5 TRBV10-3 TRBD2 . CAIKEGTSGLETQYF TGTGCCATCAAGGAGGGAACTAGCGGGTTGGAGACCCAGTACTTC
17 TRBJ2-2 TRBV2 TRBD2 . CASSELQLAGGLGELFF TGTGCCAGCAGTGAGCTCCAACTAGCGGGAGGGCTCGGGGAGCTGTTTTTT
13 TRBJ1-5 TRBV24-1 TRBD1 . CATVQGENQPQHF TGTGCCACCGTTCAGGGGGAGAATCAGCCCCAGCATTTT
15 TRBJ1-2 TRBV21-1 . . CASSKAHTENYGYTF TGTGCCAGCAGCAAAGCGCATACTGAGAACTATGGCTACACCTTC
16 TRBJ2-1 TRBV3-1/TRBV3-2 . . CASSQGPRAPYNEQFF TGTGCCAGCAGCCAAGGCCCCAGGGCTCCTTACAATGAGCAGTTCTTC
16 TRBJ1-6 TRBV5-1 . . CASSLTGNTYNSPLHF TGCGCCAGCAGCTTGACGGGGAATACCTATAATTCACCCCTCCACTTT
15 TRBJ2-7 TRBV11-2 TRBD2 . CASSLRAGGSYEQYF TGTGCCAGCAGCTTACGGGCGGGGGGGTCCTACGAGCAGTACTTC